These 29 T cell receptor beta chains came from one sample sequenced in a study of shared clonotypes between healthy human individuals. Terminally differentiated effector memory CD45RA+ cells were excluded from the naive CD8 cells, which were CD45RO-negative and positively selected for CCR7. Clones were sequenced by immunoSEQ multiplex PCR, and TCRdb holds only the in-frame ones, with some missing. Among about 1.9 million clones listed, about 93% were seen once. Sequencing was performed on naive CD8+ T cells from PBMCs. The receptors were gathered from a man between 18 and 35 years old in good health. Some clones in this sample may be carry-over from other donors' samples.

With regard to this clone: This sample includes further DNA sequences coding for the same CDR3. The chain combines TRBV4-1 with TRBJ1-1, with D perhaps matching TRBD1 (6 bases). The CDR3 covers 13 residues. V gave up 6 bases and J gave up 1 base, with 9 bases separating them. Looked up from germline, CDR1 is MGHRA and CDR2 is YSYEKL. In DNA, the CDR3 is TGCGCCAGCAGTCAGACAGGGAACACTGAAGCTTTCTTT. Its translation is CASSQTGNTEAFF.

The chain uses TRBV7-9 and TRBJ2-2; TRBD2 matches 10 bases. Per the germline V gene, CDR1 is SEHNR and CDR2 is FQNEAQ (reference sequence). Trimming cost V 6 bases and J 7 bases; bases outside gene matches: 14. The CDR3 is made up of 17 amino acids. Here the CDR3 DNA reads TGTGCCAGCAGAAATAGCGGGAGGCACGGTCCCGACGGGGAGCTGTTTTTT. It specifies CASRNSGRHGPDGELFF.

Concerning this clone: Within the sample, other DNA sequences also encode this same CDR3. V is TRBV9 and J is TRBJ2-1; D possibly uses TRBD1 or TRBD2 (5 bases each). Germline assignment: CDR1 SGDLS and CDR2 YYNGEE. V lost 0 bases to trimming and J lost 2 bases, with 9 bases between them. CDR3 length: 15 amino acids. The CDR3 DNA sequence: TGTGCCAGCAGCGTAGGAGCGGACACCTACAATGAGCAGTTCTTC. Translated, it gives CASSVGADTYNEQFF.

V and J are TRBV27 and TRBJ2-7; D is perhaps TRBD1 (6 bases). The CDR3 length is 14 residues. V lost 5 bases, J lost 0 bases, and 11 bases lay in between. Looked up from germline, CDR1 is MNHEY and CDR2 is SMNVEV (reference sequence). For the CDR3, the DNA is TGTGCCAGCAGTGTTGACAGGAGCTCCTACGAGCAGTACTTC. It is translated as CASSVDRSSYEQYF.

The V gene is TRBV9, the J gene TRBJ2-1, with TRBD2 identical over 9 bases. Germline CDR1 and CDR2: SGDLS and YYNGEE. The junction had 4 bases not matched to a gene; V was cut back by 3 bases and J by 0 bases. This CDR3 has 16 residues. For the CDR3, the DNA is TGTGCCAGCAGCGGCCGTAGCGGGAGCTCCTACAATGAGCAGTTCTTC. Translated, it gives CASSGRSGSSYNEQFF.

This CDR3 is CASSPPVIANTGELFF. In DNA form, the CDR3 reads TGTGCCAGCTCACCACCGGTCATCGCGAACACCGGGGAGCTGTTTTTT. This chain links TRBV18 with TRBJ2-2; no definite D call. V lost 0 bases and J lost 0, with 8 bases in between. The CDR3 length is 16 residues. The germline V gene encodes CDR1 KGHSH and CDR2 LQKENI.

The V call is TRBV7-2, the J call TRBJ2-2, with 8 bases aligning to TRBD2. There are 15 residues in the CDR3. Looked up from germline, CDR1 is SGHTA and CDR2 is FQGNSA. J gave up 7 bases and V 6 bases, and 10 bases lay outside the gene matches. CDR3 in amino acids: CASRLSGKGGGELFF. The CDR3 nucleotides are TGTGCCAGCAGACTTAGCGGGAAGGGAGGCGGGGAGCTGTTTTTT.

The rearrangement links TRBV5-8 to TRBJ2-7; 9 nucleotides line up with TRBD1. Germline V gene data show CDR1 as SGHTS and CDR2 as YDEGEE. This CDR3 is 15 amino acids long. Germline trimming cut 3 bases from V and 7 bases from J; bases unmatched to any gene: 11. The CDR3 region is CASSSRRTGAREQYF. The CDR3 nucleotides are TGTGCCAGCAGCTCCCGCCGGACAGGGGCTCGGGAGCAGTACTTC.

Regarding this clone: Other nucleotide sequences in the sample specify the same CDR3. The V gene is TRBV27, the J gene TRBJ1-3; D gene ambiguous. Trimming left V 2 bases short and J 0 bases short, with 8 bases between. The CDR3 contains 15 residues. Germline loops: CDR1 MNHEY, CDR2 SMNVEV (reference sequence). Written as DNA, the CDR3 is TGTGCCAGCAGTTTAACGGCTTCCTCTGGAAACACCATATATTTT. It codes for CASSLTASSGNTIYF.

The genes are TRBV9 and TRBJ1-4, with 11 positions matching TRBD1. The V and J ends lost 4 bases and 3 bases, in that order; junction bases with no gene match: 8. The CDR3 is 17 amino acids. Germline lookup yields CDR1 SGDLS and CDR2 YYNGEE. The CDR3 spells CASSTGTGGTPNEKLFF. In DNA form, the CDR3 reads TGTGCCAGCAGCACCGGGACAGGGGGAACCCCTAATGAAAAACTGTTTTTT.

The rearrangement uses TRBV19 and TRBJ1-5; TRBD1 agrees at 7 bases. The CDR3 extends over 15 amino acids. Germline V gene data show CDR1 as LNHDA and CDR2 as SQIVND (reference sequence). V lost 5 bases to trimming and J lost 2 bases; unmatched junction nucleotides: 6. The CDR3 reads CASSSWTGRNQPQHF. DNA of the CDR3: TGTGCCAGTAGTTCCTGGACAGGACGCAATCAGCCCCAGCATTTT.

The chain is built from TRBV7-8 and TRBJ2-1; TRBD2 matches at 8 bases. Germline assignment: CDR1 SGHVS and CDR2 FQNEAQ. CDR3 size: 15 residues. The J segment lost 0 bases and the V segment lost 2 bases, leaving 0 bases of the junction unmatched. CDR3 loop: CASSLLAGSYNEQFF. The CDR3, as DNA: TGTGCCAGCAGCTTACTAGCGGGCTCCTACAATGAGCAGTTCTTC.

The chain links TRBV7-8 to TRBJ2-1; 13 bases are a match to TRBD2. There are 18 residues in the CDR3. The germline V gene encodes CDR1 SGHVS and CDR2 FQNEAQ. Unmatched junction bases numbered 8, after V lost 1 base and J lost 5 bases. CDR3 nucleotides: TGTGCCAGCAGCTTAGTTTGGACTAGCGGGAGTTCAGACAATGAGCAGTTCTTC. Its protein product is CASSLVWTSGSSDNEQFF.

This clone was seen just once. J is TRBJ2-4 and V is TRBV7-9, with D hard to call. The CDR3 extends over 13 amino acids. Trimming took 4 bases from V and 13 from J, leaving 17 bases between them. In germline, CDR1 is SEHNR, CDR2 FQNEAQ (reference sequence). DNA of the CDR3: TGTGCCAGCAGCTCCGACCCTGGACCTCCCCAGTACTTC. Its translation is CASSSDPGPPQYF.

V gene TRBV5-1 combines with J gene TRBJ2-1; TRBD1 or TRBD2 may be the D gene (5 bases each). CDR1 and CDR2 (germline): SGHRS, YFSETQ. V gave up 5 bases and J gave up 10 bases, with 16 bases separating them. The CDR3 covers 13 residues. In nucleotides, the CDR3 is TGCGCCAGCAGATGGGACGCGCCTAGCGAGCAGTTCTTC. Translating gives CASRWDAPSEQFF.

The CDR3 DNA follows: TGTGCCAGCAGTGAGGCGGGCCCCTTGGGGGCCAACGTCCTGACTTTC. This codes for CASSEAGPLGANVLTF. The chain combines TRBV6-1 with TRBJ2-6; perhaps TRBD2 as D (5 bases). Trimming cost V 3 bases and J 4 bases, with 13 bases left between them. Looked up from germline, CDR1 is MNHNS and CDR2 is SASEGT. The CDR3 is 16 residues long.

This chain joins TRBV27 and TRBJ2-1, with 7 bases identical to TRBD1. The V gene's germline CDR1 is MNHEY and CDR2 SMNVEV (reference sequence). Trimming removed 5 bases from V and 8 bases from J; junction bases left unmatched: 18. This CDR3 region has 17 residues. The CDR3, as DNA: TGTGCCAGCAGTGAAGTAGGGACAGCTGGGGCGAGGGATGAGCAGTTCTTC. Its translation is CASSEVGTAGARDEQFF.

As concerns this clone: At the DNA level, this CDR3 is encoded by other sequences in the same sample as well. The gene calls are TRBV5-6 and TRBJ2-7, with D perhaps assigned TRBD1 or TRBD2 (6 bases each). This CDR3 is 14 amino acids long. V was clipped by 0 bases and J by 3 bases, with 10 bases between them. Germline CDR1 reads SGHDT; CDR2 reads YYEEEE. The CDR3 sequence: CASSLAGDFYEQYF. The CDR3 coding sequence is TGTGCCAGCAGCTTGGCAGGGGACTTCTACGAGCAGTACTTC.

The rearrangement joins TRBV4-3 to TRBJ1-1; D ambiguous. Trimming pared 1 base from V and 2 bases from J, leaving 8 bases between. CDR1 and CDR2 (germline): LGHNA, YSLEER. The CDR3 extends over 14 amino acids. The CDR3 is CASSQGIRNTEAFF. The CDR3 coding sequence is TGCGCCAGCAGCCAAGGAATTCGCAACACTGAAGCTTTCTTT.

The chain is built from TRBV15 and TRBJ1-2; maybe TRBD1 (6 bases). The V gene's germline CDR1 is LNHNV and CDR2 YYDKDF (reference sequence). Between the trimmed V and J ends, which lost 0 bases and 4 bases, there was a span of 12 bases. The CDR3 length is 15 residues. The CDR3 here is CATSRDKGVGYGYTF. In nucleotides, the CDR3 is TGTGCCACCAGCAGAGATAAGGGGGTTGGCTATGGCTACACCTTC. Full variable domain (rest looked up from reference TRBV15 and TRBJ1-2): DAMVIQNPRYQVTQFGKPVTLSCSQTLNHNVMYWYQQKSSQAPKLLFHYYDKDFNNEADTPDNFQSRRPNTSFCFLDIRSPGLGDTAMYLCATSRDKGVGYGYTFGSGTRLTVV.

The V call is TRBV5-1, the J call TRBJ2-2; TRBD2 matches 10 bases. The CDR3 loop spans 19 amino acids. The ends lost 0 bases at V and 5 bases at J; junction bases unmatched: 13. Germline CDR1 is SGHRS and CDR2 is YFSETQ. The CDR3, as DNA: TGCGCCAGCAGCTTGGCGGTCCAGCGGGAGGGCTTTCGTACCGGGGAGCTGTTTTTT. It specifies CASSLAVQREGFRTGELFF.

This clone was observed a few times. CDR3 in amino acids: CASSESGFYQPQHF. The CDR3 DNA follows: TGTGCCAGCAGTGAATCAGGGTTTTATCAGCCCCAGCATTTT. The rearrangement links TRBV6-1 to TRBJ1-5; tentative D call: TRBD1 (5 bases). The CDR3 totals 14 residues. The V gene lost 2 bases and the J gene lost 5 bases, with 10 bases spanning the gap. Germline values: CDR1 MNHNS, CDR2 SASEGT.

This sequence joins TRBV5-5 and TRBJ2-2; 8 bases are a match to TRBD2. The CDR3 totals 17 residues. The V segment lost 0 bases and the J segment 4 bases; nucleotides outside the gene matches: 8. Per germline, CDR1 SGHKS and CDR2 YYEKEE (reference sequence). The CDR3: CASSLVGGRYSTGELFF. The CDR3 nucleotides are TGTGCCAGCAGCTTGGTCGGCGGGAGGTACAGCACCGGGGAGCTGTTTTTT.

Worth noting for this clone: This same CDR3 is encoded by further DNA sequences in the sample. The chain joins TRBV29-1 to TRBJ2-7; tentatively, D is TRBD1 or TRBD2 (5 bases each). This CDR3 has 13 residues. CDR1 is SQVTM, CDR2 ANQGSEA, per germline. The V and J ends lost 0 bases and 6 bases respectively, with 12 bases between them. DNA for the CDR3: TGCAGCGTTGAAGATAGGGGACGGGGCGAGCAGTACTTC. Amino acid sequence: CSVEDRGRGEQYF.

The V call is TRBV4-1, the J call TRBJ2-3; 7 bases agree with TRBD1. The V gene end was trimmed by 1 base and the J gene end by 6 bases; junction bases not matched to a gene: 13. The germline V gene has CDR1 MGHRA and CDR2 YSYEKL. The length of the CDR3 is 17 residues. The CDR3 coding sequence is TGCGCCAGCAGCCAAGGATTGACAAGGGGGCAATTGGATACGCAGTATTTT. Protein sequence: CASSQGLTRGQLDTQYF.

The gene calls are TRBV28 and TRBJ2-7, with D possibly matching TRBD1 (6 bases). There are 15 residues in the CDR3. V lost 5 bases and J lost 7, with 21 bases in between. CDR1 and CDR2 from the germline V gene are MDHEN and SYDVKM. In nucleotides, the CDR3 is TGTGCCAGCAGTATACTCCCGCAGGGGATCCGTGAGCAGTACTTC. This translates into CASSILPQGIREQYF.

In DNA form, the CDR3 reads TGTGCCAGCAGTGGACAGGTGAACACCGGGGAGCTGTTTTTT. It specifies CASSGQVNTGELFF. The chain links TRBV27 to TRBJ2-2, with 7 bases matching TRBD1. The junction had 1 base not matched to a gene; V was cut back by 5 bases and J by 1 base. This CDR3 spans 14 amino acids. Germline CDR1 reads MNHEY; CDR2 reads SMNVEV (reference sequence).

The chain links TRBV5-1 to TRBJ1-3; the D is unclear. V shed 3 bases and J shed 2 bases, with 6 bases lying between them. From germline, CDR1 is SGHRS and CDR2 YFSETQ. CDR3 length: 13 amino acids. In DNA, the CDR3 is TGCGCCAGCAGCTCGACAACTGGAAACACCATATATTTT. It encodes CASSSTTGNTIYF.

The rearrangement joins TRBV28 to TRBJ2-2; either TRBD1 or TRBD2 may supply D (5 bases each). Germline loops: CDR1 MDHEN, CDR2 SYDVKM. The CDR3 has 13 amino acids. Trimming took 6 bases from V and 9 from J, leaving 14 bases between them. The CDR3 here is CASSPGWGRELFF. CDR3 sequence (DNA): TGTGCCAGCAGCCCCGGTTGGGGGAGGGAGCTGTTTTTT.